A single sample is the source of the 4 T cell receptor beta chains below, sequenced in a study of pediatric ulcerative colitis. During colonoscopy, one to two rectal pinch biopsies were collected. The repertoire was sequenced with immunoSEQ multiplex PCR; TCRdb's copy has only in-frame clones and lacks some. Among tens of thousands of clones listed, roughly 70% were seen once. Material: gut tissue. These receptors were collected from a boy aged 10-17 years with severe ulcerative colitis.

This chain uses TRBV18 with TRBJ2-7; D gene ambiguous. The CDR3 covers 13 residues. The germline CDR1 and CDR2 sequences are KGHSH and LQKENI. Trimming stripped 1 base from V and 3 bases from J, with 7 bases between. The CDR3 sequence: CASSPRPNYEQYF. Here the CDR3 DNA reads TGTGCCAGCTCACCACGACCTAACTACGAGCAGTACTTC.

V gene TRBV14 combines with J gene TRBJ1-2, with 12 bases fitting TRBD1. From germline, CDR1 is SGHDN and CDR2 FVKESK. Germline trimming cut 0 bases from V and 4 bases from J; bases unmatched to any gene: 9. This CDR3 has 18 amino acids. Written as DNA, the CDR3 is TGTGCCAGCAGCCAAGATCTGGGGACAGGGGGCGTCCGCTATGGCTACACCTTC. Its translation: CASSQDLGTGGVRYGYTF.

The chain uses TRBV2 and TRBJ2-2; 10 bases are shared with TRBD1. Germline CDR1 is SNHLY and CDR2 is FYNNEI. The CDR3 has 15 amino acids. Trimming took 4 bases from V and 3 from J; bases not matched to a gene: 2. The CDR3 protein is CASSGTGGDTGELFF. CDR3 coding DNA: TGTGCCAGCAGTGGGACAGGGGGGGACACCGGGGAGCTGTTTTTT.

The chain joins TRBV28 to TRBJ1-2; D possibly corresponds to TRBD1 (6 bases). The CDR3 totals 13 residues. Trimming removed 7 bases at V and 8 bases at J, with 17 bases between. Germline CDR1 MDHEN, CDR2 SYDVKM. DNA for the CDR3: TGTGCCAGCACGGTCCTGGGGCAGGGGGGCTACACCTTC. It translates to CASTVLGQGGYTF.